A single TCR beta chain is shown here with its context. The data were taken from a study of blood T cell repertoires in COVID-19. On the study more broadly: Samples of COVID-19 (acute and convalescent) were obtained from the United States, Italy and Spain. PBMCs, B-cell-depleted T cells, or T cells provided the cDNA or gDNA that made up the material.

Authors' data handling: From reference gene primer amplification, estimates of nucleated cell counts were derived. TCRdb's copy holds only in-frame clones and misses some; the assay was immunoSEQ multiplex PCR. That table furnishes V, J and clone size, whereas the DNA furnished D and trimming. Here the sample spans 280,000 or so clones, approximately 88% being singletons. CDR1 is SGDLS and CDR2 is YYNGEE in the germline V gene. V was clipped by 1 base and J by 6 bases; unmatched bases: 16. The CDR3 runs 17 residues. This sequence was found in a woman aged 30 to 39 who had recovered from COVID-19. V and J are TRBV9 and TRBJ2-7; 7 nucleotides agree with TRBD2. Sample: peripheral blood. CDR3: CASSVQAGLQVGVEQYF. The CDR3 DNA sequence: TGTGCCAGCAGCGTACAAGCGGGGCTGCAAGTAGGCGTCGAGCAGTACTTC.